One sample yielded the 29 T cell receptor beta chains listed below, sequenced in a study of metastatic and nonmetastatic thyroid tumors. From the PCR reads, TCRdb re-called clones with MiXCR. Here the sample spans 50,000 or so clones, approximately 20% being singletons. Each patient went into thyroid surgery without having received any treatment. Sequencing used blood. The receptor set was obtained from a male donor with papillary thyroid cancer or a benign thyroid nodule (not recorded which). Some clones in this sample may be carry-over from other donors' samples.

There are a few counts of this clone. The V and J genes are TRBV19 and TRBJ1-2, with TRBD1 identical over 7 bases. The germline gives CDR1 LNHDA, CDR2 SQIVND (reference sequence). CDR3 size: 13 residues. With 10 bases clipped from V and 7 bases from J, the junction kept 12 bases outside the gene matches. CDR3 nucleotides: TGTGCCACAGTAGCGGCAGGGGGAATTGGCTACACCTTC. The encoded protein is CATVAAGGIGYTF.

This clone qualifies as medium-sized. The chain carries TRBV6-1 and TRBJ2-7, with a tentative D call TRBD2 (6 bases). This CDR3 spans 15 amino acids. Germline-derived CDR1 and CDR2 are MNHNS and SASEGT. Trimming took off 7 bases at V and 2 bases at J, with 18 bases between the two ends. The CDR3 nucleotides are TGTGCCAGCAAACTAAGTGTGGGGGAGGCCTACGAGCAGTACTTC. Amino acids: CASKLSVGEAYEQYF.

Many counts were recorded for this clone. The chain is built from TRBV27 and TRBJ1-1, with no clear D. The germline CDR1 and CDR2 sequences are MNHEY and SMNVEV (reference sequence). The length of the CDR3 is 13 residues. The V end lost 2 bases, the J end lost 1 base, and 5 bases lay between the germline ends. Here the CDR3 reads CASSLGRNTEAFF. The CDR3 DNA sequence: TGTGCCAGCAGTTTAGGCCGGAACACTGAAGCTTTCTTT.

This clone came up a few times. The chain couples TRBV10-3 to TRBJ2-3, with D possibly being TRBD1 (6 bases). This CDR3 spans 14 amino acids. Germline values: CDR1 ENHRY, CDR2 SYGVKD. V lost 6 bases and J 5 bases, leaving 15 bases between the germline ends. This CDR3 reads CAISPGDVGDTQYF. DNA for the CDR3: TGTGCCATCAGCCCAGGGGATGTAGGAGATACGCAGTATTTT.

This clone appeared many times. The rearrangement links TRBV15 to TRBJ2-5; tentatively, D is TRBD1 or TRBD2 (5 bases each). Germline V gives CDR1 LNHNV, CDR2 YYDKDF (reference sequence). With 1 base removed from V and 4 bases from J, the gap between germline ends came to 10 bases. The CDR3 consists of 14 residues. Here the CDR3 DNA reads TGTGCCACCAGCAGAGTGAGGGGCGGAGAGACCCAGTACTTC. It specifies CATSRVRGGETQYF.

At least ten counts were recorded for this clone. The J gene is TRBJ2-2, the V gene TRBV28; TRBD1 aligns across 11 bases. V trimming: 6 bases; J trimming: 5 bases; junction bases outside the gene matches: 8. Germline-derived CDR1 and CDR2 are MDHEN and SYDVKM. The CDR3 contains 16 residues. In DNA form, the CDR3 reads TGTGCCAGCAGCAAAGGGACAGGGGGGGCTACCGGGGAGCTGTTTTTT. This gives the protein CASSKGTGGATGELFF. Full variable domain (rest looked up from reference TRBV28 and TRBJ2-2): DVKVTQSSRYLVKRTGEKVFLECVQDMDHENMFWYRQDPGLGLRLIYFSYDVKMKEKGDIPEGYSVSREKKERFSLILESASTNQTSMYLCASSKGTGGATGELFFGEGSRLTVL.

The J gene is TRBJ2-1, the V gene TRBV30; D is possibly TRBD2 (5 bases). CDR1 is GTSNPN and CDR2 is SVGIG in the germline V gene (reference sequence). V lost 5 bases and J 7 bases, leaving 12 bases between the germline ends. CDR3 length: 12 residues. The CDR3 here is CAWGWETNEQFF. For the CDR3, the DNA is TGTGCCTGGGGCTGGGAGACTAATGAGCAGTTCTTC.

The sample holds many counts of this clone. V is TRBV11-2 and J is TRBJ1-1; 9 bases align to TRBD1. The CDR3 totals 15 residues. The germline V gene has CDR1 SGHAT and CDR2 FQNNGV. V lost 2 bases and J lost 2; bases outside the gene matches: 3. The CDR3 DNA sequence: TGTGCCAGCAGCTTACCACAGGGGGCCAACACTGAAGCTTTCTTT. This codes for CASSLPQGANTEAFF.

This clone was detected only once. The V and J genes are TRBV7-9 and TRBJ2-7; D is possibly TRBD2 (6 bases). Trimming cost V 1 base and J 9 bases, with 10 bases left between them. CDR3 length: 12 amino acids. The V gene's germline CDR1 is SEHNR and CDR2 FQNEAQ (reference sequence). The CDR3 spells CASSLGMGGQYF. DNA for the CDR3: TGTGCCAGCAGCTTAGGAATGGGGGGGCAGTACTTC.

In its sample, this clone was seen many times. A read error is possible here, since a much larger clone lies one base away. The same CDR3 also results from other DNA sequences found in this sample. The genes are TRBV28 and TRBJ2-2, with 12 bases that match TRBD2. Germline values: CDR1 MDHEN, CDR2 SYDVKM. The CDR3 spans 16 residues. CDR3 protein: CASVTSGRSRTGELFF. CDR3 nucleotide sequence: TGTGCCAGCGTCACTAGCGGGAGGTCTCGGACCGGGGAGCTGTTTTTC.

This clone was seen at least ten times. The chain employs TRBV5-1 and TRBJ2-3; D gene unclear. Germline assignment: CDR1 SGHRS and CDR2 YFSETQ. There are 15 residues in the CDR3. V lost 2 bases and J 2 bases, leaving 12 bases between the germline ends. CDR3 residues: CASSFISRDTDTQYF. DNA for the CDR3: TGCGCCAGCAGCTTTATCTCCAGAGACACAGATACGCAGTATTTT.

The chain carries TRBV13 and TRBJ2-7; 13 nucleotides align to TRBD2. In germline, CDR1 is PRHDT, CDR2 FYEKMQ (reference sequence). J gave up 4 bases and V 5 bases, and 5 bases lay outside the gene matches. The CDR3 totals 15 residues. CDR3 amino acids: CASSPWTSGSYEQYF. Written as DNA, the CDR3 is TGTGCCAGCAGCCCCTGGACTAGCGGGAGTTACGAGCAGTACTTC.

There are a few counts of this clone. The rearrangement joins TRBV6-1 to TRBJ2-3; D might be TRBD2 (7 bases). V lost 7 bases and J lost 6, with 20 bases in between. CDR3 size: 15 residues. The germline V gene has CDR1 MNHNS and CDR2 SASEGT. CDR3: CASNRGGDLRDTQYF. In nucleotides, the CDR3 is TGTGCCAGCAATAGAGGGGGGGACTTGAGGGATACGCAGTATTTT.

This clone was seen at least ten times. This chain uses TRBV10-3 with TRBJ2-5; 12 bases line up with TRBD2. The CDR3 totals 17 residues. Germline V gene sequence: CDR1 ENHRY, CDR2 SYGVKD. The trim removed 3 bases at V and 4 bases at J, leaving 9 bases unmatched. The CDR3 DNA reads TGTGCCATCAGTGAAGCAACTAGCGGGAGGACCCGAGAGACCCAGTACTTC. As protein: CAISEATSGRTRETQYF.

Ten or more counts support this clone. The chain carries TRBV7-6 and TRBJ2-1, with 7 bases matching TRBD1. Looked up from germline, CDR1 is SGHVS and CDR2 is FNYEAQ. Trimming took 5 bases from V and 2 from J; bases not matched to a gene: 9. The CDR3 covers 16 residues. CDR3 amino acids: CASSLRQGEPYNEQFF. Here the CDR3 DNA reads TGTGCCAGCAGCCTACGACAGGGTGAACCCTACAATGAGCAGTTCTTC.

The J gene is TRBJ1-1, the V gene TRBV20-1; D remains ambiguous. CDR1 and CDR2 (germline): DFQATT, SNEGSKA (reference sequence). V was shortened by 6 bases and J by 3 bases, with 8 bases between the two germline ends. The CDR3 length is 11 residues. Here the CDR3 reads CSALMDTEAFF. The CDR3 bases are TGCAGTGCCCTGATGGACACTGAAGCTTTCTTT.

This clone was picked up many times. The CDR3 sequence: CASRRLGLAGGKGDGELFF. The CDR3 DNA is TGTGCCAGTAGGAGACTAGGACTAGCGGGAGGGAAAGGGGACGGGGAGCTGTTTTTT. V usage is TRBV19 and J usage is TRBJ2-2; 15 bases agree with TRBD2. V was clipped by 6 bases and J by 7 bases; unmatched bases: 15. Germline loops: CDR1 LNHDA, CDR2 SQIVND (reference sequence). The CDR3 has 19 amino acids.

This clone turned up a few times. A much larger clone is a single base away; this may be a read error. This rearrangement joins TRBV6-1 to TRBJ2-7, with TRBD1 identical over 9 bases. CDR1 and CDR2 from the germline V gene are MNHNS and SASEGT. There are 15 residues in the CDR3. The CDR3 loop is CVSSAAQGAFYEQYF. The CDR3 DNA sequence: TGTGTCAGCAGTGCCGCACAGGGGGCTTTTTACGAGCAGTACTTC.

This clone was observed a few times. A much bigger clone sits one base away, suggesting this may be a read error. V gene TRBV5-4 combines with J gene TRBJ2-5, with TRBD2 matching 8 bases. Looked up from germline, CDR1 is SGHNT and CDR2 is YYREEE (reference sequence). The CDR3 has 15 amino acids. Written as DNA, the CDR3 is TGTGCCAGCAGTTCATCGCTAGCGGGTAAAGAGACCCATTACTTC. It specifies CASSSSLAGKETHYF.

The rearrangement uses TRBV20-1 and TRBJ1-5, with TRBD1 as a possible D gene (6 bases). The CDR3 consists of 16 residues. Germline CDR1 reads DFQATT; CDR2 reads SNEGSKA (reference sequence). V gave up 0 bases and J gave up 5 bases, with 17 bases separating them. Here the CDR3 reads CSARDPSGGGDQPQHF. The CDR3 DNA follows: TGCAGTGCTAGAGACCCCTCGGGCGGGGGCGATCAGCCCCAGCATTTT.

This clone occurred many times. The chain combines TRBV19 with TRBJ1-1; 9 bases line up with TRBD1. There are 16 residues in the CDR3. Germline trimming cut 2 bases from V and 6 bases from J; bases unmatched to any gene: 10. CDR1 and CDR2 (germline): LNHDA, SQIVND (reference sequence). CDR3 amino acids: CASSISPGTGFAEAFF. DNA of the CDR3: TGTGCCAGTAGTATATCCCCCGGGACAGGGTTCGCTGAAGCTTTCTTT.

The chain uses TRBV9 and TRBJ2-2, with D possibly TRBD2 on 5 matching bases. CDR3 length: 13 residues. Germline V gene lookup returns CDR1 SGDLS and CDR2 YYNGEE. V lost 3 bases and J lost 6, with 9 bases in between. DNA of the CDR3: TGTGCCAGCAGCGGGACTTTCTCCGGGGAGCTGTTTTTT. It encodes CASSGTFSGELFF.

This clone was counted at least ten times. V gene TRBV28 combines with J gene TRBJ2-7; D is perhaps TRBD1 (7 bases). The germline V and J ends were trimmed by 3 bases and 3 bases, with 21 bases remaining between them. The CDR3 extends over 17 amino acids. From germline, CDR1 is MDHEN and CDR2 SYDVKM. CDR3 protein: CASSFIVLRDSYYEQYF. The CDR3, as DNA: TGTGCCAGCAGTTTTATTGTCCTGCGGGACAGTTACTACGAGCAGTACTTC.

The chain has TRBV4-2 and TRBJ2-2; 11 nucleotides align to TRBD1. Trimming cost V 3 bases and J 3 bases; bases outside gene matches: 3. CDR1 and CDR2 (germline): LGHNA, YNFKEQ. The CDR3 contains 16 residues. CDR3 in DNA: TGTGCCAGCAGCCACGGGACAGGGGGGGACACCGGGGAGCTGTTTTTT. Translated: CASSHGTGGDTGELFF.

This clone was recorded a few times. Sequence at one end of the junction differs from germline and may be a read error. The rearrangement uses TRBV27 and TRBJ1-2; 9 bases are shared with TRBD1. CDR1 is MNHEY and CDR2 is SMNVEV in the germline V gene (reference sequence). This CDR3 region has 13 residues. The CDR3 protein is CVSSYDRGFVYTF. CDR3 DNA sequence: TGTGTCAGCAGTTACGACAGGGGGTTTGTCTACACCTTC.

This clone was found many times. The same CDR3 also results from other DNA sequences found in this sample. The CDR3 here is CSVELRPYEQYF. The CDR3 DNA is TGCAGCGTTGAACTCCGACCCTACGAGCAGTACTTC. The chain recombines TRBV29-1 with TRBJ2-7; D is undetermined. The CDR3 length is 12 residues. CDR1 and CDR2 from the germline V gene are SQVTM and ANQGSEA. V was cut by 2 bases and J by 2 bases, with 7 bases left in between.

The chain combines TRBV30 with TRBJ1-2; D unclear. The CDR3 loop spans 12 amino acids. In germline, CDR1 is GTSNPN, CDR2 SVGIG (reference sequence). Trimming removed 1 base at V and 6 bases at J, with 9 bases between. CDR3 bases: TGTGCCTGGAGTGCGCACCCCGATGGCTACACCTTC. Protein sequence: CAWSAHPDGYTF.

This clone was recorded at least ten times. The chain uses TRBV2 and TRBJ2-7; D gene ambiguous. The CDR3 loop spans 13 amino acids. V was trimmed by 8 bases and J by 3 bases, leaving 14 bases between them. Germline V gene sequence: CDR1 SNHLY, CDR2 FYNNEI. CDR3 in DNA: TGTGCCAGCCTGGCAGGAAATTACTACGAGCAGTACTTC. This codes for CASLAGNYYEQYF.

The V gene is TRBV27, the J gene TRBJ2-7; the D gene is possibly TRBD2 (5 bases). The CDR3 length is 15 residues. Germline assignment: CDR1 MNHEY and CDR2 SMNVEV (reference sequence). The V end was cut by 6 bases, the J end by 1 base, with 16 bases between. In nucleotides, the CDR3 is TGTGCCAGCAGGCGAGAGAGGGAAGCTTCCTACGAGCAGTACTTC. It specifies CASRREREASYEQYF.